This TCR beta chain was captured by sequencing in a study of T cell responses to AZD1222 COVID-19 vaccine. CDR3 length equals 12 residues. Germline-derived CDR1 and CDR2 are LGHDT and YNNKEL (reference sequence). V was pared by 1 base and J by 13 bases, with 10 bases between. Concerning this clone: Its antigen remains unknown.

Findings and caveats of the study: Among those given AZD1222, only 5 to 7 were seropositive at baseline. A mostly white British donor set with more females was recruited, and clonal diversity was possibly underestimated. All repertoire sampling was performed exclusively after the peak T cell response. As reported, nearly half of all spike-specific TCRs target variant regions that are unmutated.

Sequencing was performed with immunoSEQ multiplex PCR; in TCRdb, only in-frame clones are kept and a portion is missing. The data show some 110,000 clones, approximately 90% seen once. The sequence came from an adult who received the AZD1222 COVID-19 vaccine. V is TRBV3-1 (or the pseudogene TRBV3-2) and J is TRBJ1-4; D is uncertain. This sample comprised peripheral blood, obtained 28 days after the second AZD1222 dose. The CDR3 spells CASSQVAFSLFF. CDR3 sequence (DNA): TGTGCCAGCAGCCAAGTTGCCTTTTCACTGTTTTTT.